Many counts were recorded for the clone carrying this TCR beta chain. This entry belongs to a study of regulatory T cells in long-lasting Graves disease. Time point reported: persistent/refractory GD, antithyroid drugs over 5 years with positive TRAb. PBMC RNA was the source of the TCR library. Building of the TCR beta libraries involved iRepertoire HTBI primers and Arm-PCR of CDR3 regions. TCRdb called the multiplex PCR reads again in MiXCR, with one record for every CDR3 protein. Here the sample spans 400,000 to 500,000 distinct CDR3 sequences, around a fifth being singletons. The CDR3 is made up of 10 amino acids. Between the trimmed V and J ends, which lost 5 bases and 3 bases, there was a span of 2 bases. Germline V lookup: CDR1 LGHDT, CDR2 YNNKEL (reference sequence).

The TCR was taken from a female donor with Graves disease. Sequencing used peripheral blood mononuclear cells (PBMCs), obtained when the disease was refractory, from a patient treated with antithyroid drugs. This chain uses TRBV3-1 with TRBJ2-7; D gene ambiguous. CDR3 DNA: TGTGCCAGCAGCTACTACGAGCAGTACTTC. Its translation: CASSYYEQYF.